Only a few counts were recorded for the clone carrying this T cell receptor beta chain. This sample was taken from a study of graft-versus-host responses after intestinal transplantation. Study in general: Multivisceral, liver-intestinal, or isolated intestinal transplants were received by the recipients. Induction with anti-thymocyte globulin, then tacrolimus and steroids for roughly three years, was given to all recipients.

The V segment lost 5 bases and the J segment 7 bases; nucleotides outside the gene matches: 10. The CDR3 has 14 amino acids. Looked up from germline, CDR1 is SSHAT and CDR2 is FNYEAQ (reference sequence). Profiling relied on immunoSEQ multiplex PCR, and the TCRdb table lists in-frame clones only, not all of them. Counted here are about 12,000 clones, about 88% occurring once; the ten biggest clones make up roughly 8.6%. Specimen: PBMCs, collected about 300 days after intestinal transplant. The clonotype was recovered from a human patient who received an intestinal transplant, so some T cells may come from the graft donor. J is TRBJ2-7 and V is TRBV7-7; 8 bases line up with TRBD1. The CDR3: CASSPQTGDSEQYF. In DNA form, the CDR3 reads TGTGCCAGCAGCCCACAGACAGGGGACTCTGAGCAGTACTTC.